This TCR beta chain is drawn from a study of blood T cell repertoires in COVID-19. Looking at the study overall: Samples came from the United States, Italy and Spain, spanning acute and convalescent COVID-19. The cDNA or gDNA used as material had been derived from T cells, B-cell-depleted T cells, or PBMCs.

Authors' analysis steps: For nucleated cells, counts were estimated from reference gene primer amplification. Some clones are missing from TCRdb's copy, which holds only in-frame ones; the method was immunoSEQ multiplex PCR. The DNA gave D and trimming, while V, J and clone size come from that table. The sample has about 370,000 clones; roughly 90% are singletons. With 6 bases clipped from V and 2 bases from J, the junction kept 6 bases outside the gene matches. CDR1 is SEHNR, CDR2 FQNEAQ, per germline (reference sequence). The CDR3 covers 16 residues. Sequencing input: peripheral blood. The chain recombines TRBV7-9 with TRBJ2-3, with TRBD2 matching over 12 bases. This clonotype originated in a man aged 18 to 30 with active or convalescent COVID-19. CDR3 nucleotides: TGTGCCAGCAGGTTACTAGCGGGGGGACCCACAGATACGCAGTATTTT. Residues: CASRLLAGGPTDTQYF.